This TCR beta chain was found in a study of blood T cell repertoires in COVID-19. Using immunoSEQ multiplex PCR, the repertoire was profiled, and TCRdb retains in-frame clones only, with some absent. The sample holds more than 95,000 clones, 80% to 85% seen once. Only one count was recorded for this clone. Trimming shortened V by 3 bases and J by 2 bases, and 9 bases separated the two germline ends. The CDR3 runs to 14 residues. In germline, CDR1 is MDHEN, CDR2 SYDVKM. The sequence came from a man older than 75 with acute or convalescent COVID-19. The genes are TRBV28 and TRBJ2-3; weak D call: TRBD2 (5 bases). Specimen: peripheral blood. The DNA for the CDR3 is TGTGCCAGCAGTTTTTCGGGGTACACAGATACGCAGTATTTT. Translated: CASSFSGYTDTQYF.